The T cell receptor beta chain described here comes from a study of OX40 agonist ivuxolimab in advanced cancers. Study background: Intravenous ivuxolimab was administered to patients every 2 weeks at 0.01 to 10 mg/kg. Eligibility rules accepted prior anti-PD-1, anti-PD-L1 or anti-CTLA-4 therapy, and approximately 40% had some. Participants averaged approximately 65 years of age (range about 23 to 80) and were around 85% male.

Germline loops: CDR1 KGHSH, CDR2 LQKENI. Trimming cost V 1 base and J 2 bases; bases outside gene matches: 2. This CDR3 is 16 amino acids long. TCRdb keeps only in-frame clones here, not all; method: immunoSEQ multiplex PCR. The table lists 95,000 to 150,000 clones, around 93% of them singletons. This specimen was CD4+ or CD8+ T cells sorted from blood, taken in a trial of the OX40 agonist ivuxolimab. The chain carries TRBV18 and TRBJ2-1, with 10 bases identical to TRBD1. The clonotype originates from an adult with an advanced solid tumor such as melanoma, head and neck, liver or kidney cancer. Here the CDR3 reads CASSPRQGATYNEQFF. In DNA form, the CDR3 reads TGTGCCAGCTCACCACGACAGGGGGCCACCTACAATGAGCAGTTCTTC.